These 32 T cell receptor beta chains were all obtained from the same sample, sequenced in a study of blood T cells in healthy people across ages. Next came a second PCR, run for about 7 to 12 cycles, which used a sample-barcoded 5' primer along with a J-beta primer mix. TCRdb used MiXCR to reprocess the 5' RACE reads, holding one entry per CDR3 protein. The repertoire holds about 1.5 million distinct CDR3 sequences, with 35% to 45% as singletons. Sequencing input: blood. The receptors here all came from a woman under 30 in good health.

The V gene is TRBV7-2, the J gene TRBJ1-1; D not resolved. Per the germline V gene, CDR1 is SGHTA and CDR2 is FQGNSA. The V gene lost 10 bases and the J gene lost 3 bases, with 15 bases spanning the gap. The CDR3 spans 13 residues. CDR3 DNA: TGTGCCACCGGAGAGCGGATGGACACTGAAGCTTTCTTT. Translated: CATGERMDTEAFF.

This chain connects TRBV27 to TRBJ2-1, with D possibly being TRBD1 or TRBD2 (6 bases each). Per the germline V gene, CDR1 is MNHEY and CDR2 is SMNVEV (reference sequence). The length of the CDR3 is 16 residues. V was pared by 5 bases and J by 1 base, with 15 bases between. The CDR3 DNA reads TGTGCCAGCAGTCCTCTTCCGGGGGCGTCCTACAATGAGCAGTTCTTC. It translates to CASSPLPGASYNEQFF.

This clonotype came up a few times. The rearrangement uses TRBV4-1 and TRBJ1-2; D call uncertain. This CDR3 contains 14 residues. Trimming removed 4 bases at V and 4 bases at J, with 13 bases between. CDR1 and CDR2 from the germline V gene are MGHRA and YSYEKL. The CDR3 nucleotides read TGCGCCAGCAGCCCATGGGTGGGAAGCTATGGCTACACCTTC. Its protein product is CASSPWVGSYGYTF.

The V and J genes are TRBV18 and TRBJ2-7; D gene ambiguous. Germline V gene sequence: CDR1 KGHSH, CDR2 LQKENI. The CDR3 length is 14 residues. V was shortened by 3 bases and J by 4 bases, with 13 bases between the two germline ends. CDR3 in DNA: TGTGCCAGCTCACCTCTGGATCGACATTACGAGCAGTACTTC. Translation: CASSPLDRHYEQYF.

This clonotype was seen only a few times. The V and J genes are TRBV20-1 and TRBJ1-1; D not certain. The CDR3 consists of 16 residues. CDR1 and CDR2 (germline): DFQATT, SNEGSKA (reference sequence). Trimming left V 5 bases short and J 6 bases short, with 25 bases between. CDR3 region: CSAPEGGAPLNAEAFF. The CDR3 DNA is TGCAGTGCTCCAGAAGGAGGAGCCCCTCTTAACGCTGAAGCTTTCTTT.

The count of this clonotype is one. The chain is built from TRBV3-1 and TRBJ2-4; TRBD2 matches at 16 bases. The CDR3 contains 16 residues. The V gene's germline CDR1 is LGHDT and CDR2 YNNKEL (reference sequence). J gave up 14 bases and V 2 bases, and 9 bases lay outside the gene matches. This chain's CDR3 is CASSQLPGLAGGRKYF. CDR3 nucleotides: TGTGCCAGCAGCCAACTTCCGGGACTAGCGGGAGGGCGAAAGTACTTC.

The rearrangement uses TRBV6-1 and TRBJ1-5; no clear D gene. Trimming pared 6 bases from V and 6 bases from J, leaving 12 bases between. The CDR3 runs to 13 residues. In germline, CDR1 is MNHNS, CDR2 SASEGT. Here the CDR3 reads CASSGQVSQPQHF. The DNA for the CDR3 is TGTGCCAGCAGCGGGCAGGTTAGTCAGCCCCAGCATTTT.

DNA of the CDR3: TGTGCCAGCAGTGAAGAGGGGACTAGCGGGAGGTCCTACGAGCAGTACTTC. Translation: CASSEEGTSGRSYEQYF. The chain joins TRBV6-1 to TRBJ2-4; TRBD2 agrees at 15 bases. Gene TRBJ2-7 matches the end of the DNA better, so the J call may be wrong. In germline, CDR1 is MNHNS, CDR2 SASEGT. The CDR3 has 17 amino acids.

About this clonotype itself: At one of its ends the junction is not consistent with the germline gene, which may arise from a read error. The rearrangement joins TRBV7-9 to TRBJ2-5; D unclear. The J call is doubtful: the DNA matches TRBJ2-7 better. From germline, CDR1 is SEHNR and CDR2 FQNEAQ (reference sequence). The length of the CDR3 is 14 residues. The DNA for the CDR3 is TGTGCCGGCAGCTTAGCTGAGATCTCCCACGAGCAGTACTTC. The encoded protein is CAGSLAEISHEQYF.

In its sample, this clonotype was seen a few times. This chain uses TRBV7-9 with TRBJ2-7; 8 bases line up with TRBD1. Per the germline V gene, CDR1 is SEHNR and CDR2 is FQNEAQ (reference sequence). Germline trimming cut 4 bases from V and 2 bases from J; bases unmatched to any gene: 13. The CDR3 has 17 residues. The CDR3 DNA reads TGTGCCAGCAGCTCGGACAGGGCAAATGTGGGCCCCTACGAGCAGTACTTC. Protein sequence: CASSSDRANVGPYEQYF.

The chain links TRBV11-2 to TRBJ2-7; D may be TRBD1 or TRBD2 (5 bases each). The CDR3 contains 15 residues. The germline CDR1 and CDR2 sequences are SGHAT and FQNNGV. The ends were cut back, 5 bases at V and 3 bases at J, with 17 bases in the middle. The CDR3 bases are TGTGCCAGCAGCCCTTCGACAGCGGACGACTACGAGCAGTACTTC. This codes for CASSPSTADDYEQYF.

The table lists this clonotype with a few counts. The gene calls are TRBV29-1 and TRBJ2-7, with D possibly being TRBD1 (6 bases). Deletions cut 1 base from V and 2 bases from J, with 12 bases between. Germline V gene lookup returns CDR1 SQVTM and CDR2 ANQGSEA. The CDR3 is 14 residues long. The CDR3 here is CSVEGTDFPYEQYF. The CDR3 nucleotides are TGCAGCGTTGAAGGGACAGATTTTCCCTACGAGCAGTACTTC.

The rearrangement uses TRBV20-1 and TRBJ2-7; 9 bases match TRBD2. Germline V lookup: CDR1 DFQATT, CDR2 SNEGSKA (reference sequence). This CDR3 comprises 14 residues. V was pared by 4 bases and J by 0 bases, with 4 bases of the junction left unmatched. The CDR3 nucleotides read TGCAGTGCTACCCTAGCGGGGAGCTCCTACGAGCAGTACTTC. Translating it yields CSATLAGSSYEQYF.

The chain couples TRBV4-1 to TRBJ1-1; 9 positions agree with TRBD1. CDR1 is MGHRA and CDR2 is YSYEKL in the germline V gene. This CDR3 region has 20 residues. The J segment lost 4 bases and the V segment lost 0 bases, leaving 18 bases of the junction unmatched. DNA for the CDR3: TGCGCCAGCAGCCAAGAAGCTCTGATGGTCCGTGGACAGGGGACCACTGAAGCTTTCTTT. This codes for CASSQEALMVRGQGTTEAFF.

This rearrangement joins TRBV20-1 to TRBJ2-7, with TRBD2 matching 8 bases. The trim removed 0 bases at V and 1 base at J, leaving 14 bases unmatched. The CDR3 consists of 18 residues. Germline V gene lookup returns CDR1 DFQATT and CDR2 SNEGSKA (reference sequence). CDR3 DNA sequence: TGCAGTGCTAGAGATTCGGCCGTAGCGGGACCTCGATCCTACGAGCAGTACTTC. This codes for CSARDSAVAGPRSYEQYF.

The J gene is TRBJ1-2, the V gene TRBV12-3 or TRBV12-4, with TRBD1 as a possible D gene (5 bases). This CDR3 is 15 amino acids long. V lost 1 base to trimming and J lost 12 bases, with 21 bases between them. The CDR3 spells CASSLGGGSIQDDTF. As DNA, the CDR3 is TGTGCCAGCAGTTTAGGGGGAGGCTCGATACAGGATGACACCTTC.

In the case of this clonotype: No conserved phenylalanine or tryptophan ends this CDR3, so it is likely a read error. This chain links TRBV12-3 or TRBV12-4 with TRBJ2-3, with 8 bases that match TRBD2. J lost 1 base, V lost 2 bases, and 2 bases had no gene match. This CDR3 has 15 residues. This CDR3 is CASSLTSGGTDTQYS. The DNA of the CDR3 is TGTGCCAGCAGTTTAACTAGCGGAGGCACAGATACGCAGTATTCT.

The chain has TRBV7-9 and TRBJ1-1; D is ambiguous. This CDR3 is 13 amino acids long. V lost 5 bases, J lost 8 bases, and 15 bases lay in between. Per germline, CDR1 SEHNR and CDR2 FQNEAQ (reference sequence). CDR3 residues: CASSMRRVGEAFF. The CDR3 nucleotides read TGTGCCAGCAGCATGAGGAGGGTGGGCGAAGCTTTCTTT. Variable domain in full (rest from reference TRBV7-9 and TRBJ1-1): DTGVSQNPRHKITKRGQNVTFRCDPISEHNRLYWYRQTLGQGPEFLTYFQNEAQLEKSRLLSDRFSAERPKGSFSTLEIQRTEQGDSAMYLCASSMRRVGEAFFGQGTRLTVV.

The genes are TRBV14 and TRBJ2-4; no reliable D call. Trimming left V 1 base short and J 13 bases short, with 17 bases between. CDR3 size: 14 residues. Germline V gene sequence: CDR1 SGHDN, CDR2 FVKESK. CDR3 sequence: CASSQVTIIGEQYF. The CDR3, as DNA: TGTGCCAGCAGCCAAGTGACGATCATCGGAGAGCAGTACTTC.

The chain is built from TRBV20-1 and TRBJ1-3, with D possibly being TRBD1 (5 bases). The germline gives CDR1 DFQATT, CDR2 SNEGSKA (reference sequence). V dropped 0 bases and J dropped 0 bases, with 9 bases sitting between them. This CDR3 spans 15 amino acids. The CDR3 DNA sequence: TGCAGTGCTAGAGATTGGGACTTCTCTGGAAACACCATATATTTT. Encoded protein: CSARDWDFSGNTIYF.

This clonotype was counted between two and nine times. V and J are TRBV4-3 and TRBJ1-5; tentatively, D is TRBD1 (5 bases). The germline V gene has CDR1 LGHNA and CDR2 YSLEER. V shed 3 bases and J shed 5 bases, with 8 bases lying between them. This CDR3 has 13 amino acids. The CDR3 bases are TGCGCCAGCAGCCAGGCGACAGATCAGCCCCAGCATTTT. Amino acids: CASSQATDQPQHF.

The chain recombines TRBV15 with TRBJ2-5; 9 bases are a match to TRBD2. The CDR3 consists of 16 residues. Germline V lookup: CDR1 LNHNV, CDR2 YYDKDF (reference sequence). Trimming at V came to 2 bases and at J to 2 bases, leaving 6 bases not matched to a gene. This CDR3 reads CATSRNLLAGQETQYF. CDR3 nucleotides: TGTGCCACCAGCAGAAATTTACTAGCGGGTCAAGAGACCCAGTACTTC. The full variable domain, with the rest looked up from reference TRBV15 and TRBJ2-5, is DAMVIQNPRYQVTQFGKPVTLSCSQTLNHNVMYWYQQKSSQAPKLLFHYYDKDFNNEADTPDNFQSRRPNTSFCFLDIRSPGLGDTAMYLCATSRNLLAGQETQYFGPGTRLLVL.

For this clonotype: One end of the junction varies from germline; a read error may be responsible. CDR3 region: CPSRRSGANTYEQYF. Written as DNA, the CDR3 is TGTCCCAGCAGAAGAAGCGGGGCCAACACCTACGAGCAGTACTTC. This sequence joins TRBV6-2 or TRBV6-3 and TRBJ2-7, with TRBD2 identical over 7 bases. The CDR3 has 15 amino acids. Germline V gene sequence: CDR1 MNHEY, CDR2 SVGEGT.

This clonotype was seen a single time. The rearrangement joins TRBV5-1 to TRBJ1-6; D unresolved. Trimming left V 3 bases short and J 9 bases short, with 16 bases between. CDR3 length equals 15 residues. Germline assignment: CDR1 SGHRS and CDR2 YFSETQ. The CDR3 loop is CASSYPGGLPSPLHF. The DNA of the CDR3 is TGCGCCAGCAGCTACCCCGGCGGGTTGCCTTCACCCCTCCACTTT.

The DNA for the CDR3 is TGCGCCAGCAGCCGCCGAGAAGGAAGGGGGACTGAAGCTTTCTTT. Translated, it gives CASSRREGRGTEAFF. The V gene is TRBV4-3, the J gene TRBJ1-1; perhaps TRBD1 as D (6 bases). Looked up from germline, CDR1 is LGHNA and CDR2 is YSLEER. The CDR3 is made up of 15 amino acids. V shed 4 bases and J shed 5 bases, with 17 bases lying between them.

This clonotype has just a few counts. The rearrangement links TRBV7-8 to TRBJ2-4; D might be TRBD2 (6 bases). V was trimmed by 5 bases and J by 0 bases, leaving 14 bases between them. Germline CDR1 reads SGHVS; CDR2 reads FQNEAQ. The CDR3 extends over 16 amino acids. The CDR3 here is CASSEQRAIAKNIQYF. CDR3 coding DNA: TGTGCCAGCAGCGAACAGCGGGCTATAGCCAAAAACATTCAGTACTTC.

V usage is TRBV20-1 and J usage is TRBJ1-6; D uncertain. V was cut by 1 base and J by 3 bases, with 7 bases left in between. Germline V gene sequence: CDR1 DFQATT, CDR2 SNEGSKA (reference sequence). The CDR3 totals 14 residues. CDR3 coding DNA: TGCAGTGCTAGAGTATCTATCTATAATTCACCCCTCCACTTT. This sequence encodes CSARVSIYNSPLHF.

The table lists this clonotype with a few counts. The J gene is TRBJ2-5, the V gene TRBV10-3; TRBD1 matches 11 bases. The V gene end was trimmed by 4 bases and the J gene end by 2 bases; junction bases not matched to a gene: 9. From germline, CDR1 is ENHRY and CDR2 SYGVKD. The CDR3 totals 17 residues. The CDR3 nucleotides read TGTGCCATCAGTGTCGGATTGGGACAGGGGGTACAAGAGACCCAGTACTTC. This encodes CAISVGLGQGVQETQYF.

This clonotype was observed a few times. V gene TRBV20-1 combines with J gene TRBJ2-7; TRBD1 matches at 7 bases. The CDR3 runs 15 residues. Germline lookup yields CDR1 DFQATT and CDR2 SNEGSKA (reference sequence). V shed 0 bases, J shed 0 bases, and the junction held 5 bases outside the gene matches. CDR3 protein: CSARDGQESSYEQYF. The CDR3 nucleotides are TGCAGTGCTAGAGATGGACAGGAGAGCTCCTACGAGCAGTACTTC.

The chain employs TRBV20-1 and TRBJ1-2; D possibly corresponds to TRBD1 (5 bases). This CDR3 spans 15 amino acids. V dropped 0 bases and J dropped 5 bases, with 16 bases sitting between them. Germline CDR1 and CDR2: DFQATT and SNEGSKA (reference sequence). Here the CDR3 reads CSARDAGTAIYGYTF. Here the CDR3 DNA reads TGCAGTGCTAGAGATGCCGGGACGGCCATTTATGGCTACACCTTC.

This clonotype was counted only a few times. For the CDR3, the DNA is TGCAGTGCTAGATTTCGAGAGGGGCCTAATTCACCCCTCCACTTT. It encodes CSARFREGPNSPLHF. The chain carries TRBV20-1 and TRBJ1-6; D might be TRBD1 (5 bases). The V end lost 2 bases, the J end lost 6 bases, and 14 bases lay between the germline ends. This CDR3 contains 15 residues. CDR1 and CDR2 from the germline V gene are DFQATT and SNEGSKA (reference sequence).

The V gene is TRBV12-5, the J gene TRBJ1-1; possibly TRBD1 for D (6 bases). Trimming took 2 bases from V and 1 from J, leaving 17 bases between them. Germline V gene sequence: CDR1 LGHNT, CDR2 FRNRAP. This CDR3 is built from 17 residues. The CDR3 loop reads CASGLTYGDTSNTEAFF. CDR3 nucleotides: TGTGCTAGTGGTTTGACCTATGGGGACACTTCGAACACTGAAGCTTTCTTT.